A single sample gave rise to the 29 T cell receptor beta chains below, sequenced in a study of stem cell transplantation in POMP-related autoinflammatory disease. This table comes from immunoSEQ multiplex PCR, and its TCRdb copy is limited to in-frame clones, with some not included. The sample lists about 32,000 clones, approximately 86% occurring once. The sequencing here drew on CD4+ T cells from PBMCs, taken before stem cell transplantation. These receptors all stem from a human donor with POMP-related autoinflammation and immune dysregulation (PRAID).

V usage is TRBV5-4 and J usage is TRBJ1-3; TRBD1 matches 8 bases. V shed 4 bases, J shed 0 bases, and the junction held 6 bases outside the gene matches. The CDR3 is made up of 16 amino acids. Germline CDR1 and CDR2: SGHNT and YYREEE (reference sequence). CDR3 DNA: TGTGCCAGCAGCGCGGGACAGGCCTACTCTGGAAACACCATATATTTT. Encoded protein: CASSAGQAYSGNTIYF. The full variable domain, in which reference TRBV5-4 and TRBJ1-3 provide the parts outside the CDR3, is ETGVTQSPTHLIKTRGQQVTLRCSSQSGHNTVSWYQQALGQGPQFIFQYYREEENGRGNFPPRFSGLQFPNYSSELNVNALELDDSALYLCASSAGQAYSGNTIYFGEGSWLTVV.

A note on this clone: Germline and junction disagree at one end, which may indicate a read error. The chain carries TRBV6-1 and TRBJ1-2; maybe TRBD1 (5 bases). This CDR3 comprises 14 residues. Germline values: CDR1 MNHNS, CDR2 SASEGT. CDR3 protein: CAGSLAPGGRGYTF. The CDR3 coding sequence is TGTGCCGGCAGCCTAGCCCCCGGGGGACGGGGCTACACCTTC.

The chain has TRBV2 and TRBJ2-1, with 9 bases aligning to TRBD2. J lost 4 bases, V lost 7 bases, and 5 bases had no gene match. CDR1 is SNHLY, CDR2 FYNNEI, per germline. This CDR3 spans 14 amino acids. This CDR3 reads CASTREGHYNEQFF. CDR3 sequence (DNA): TGTGCCAGCACGCGGGAGGGTCATTACAATGAGCAGTTCTTC. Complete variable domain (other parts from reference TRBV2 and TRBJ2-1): EPEVTQTPSHQVTQMGQEVILRCVPISNHLYFYWYRQILGQKVEFLVSFYNNEISEKSEIFDDQFSVERPDGSNFTLKIRSTKLEDSAMYFCASTREGHYNEQFFGPGTRLTVL.

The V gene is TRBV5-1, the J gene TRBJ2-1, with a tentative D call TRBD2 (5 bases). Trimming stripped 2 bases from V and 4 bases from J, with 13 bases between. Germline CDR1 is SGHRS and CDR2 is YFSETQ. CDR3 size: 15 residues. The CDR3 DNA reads TGCGCCAGCAGCTTCCAGCGGACGGGGTACAATGAGCAGTTCTTC. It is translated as CASSFQRTGYNEQFF.

CDR3 sequence: CASSRQAPYEQYF. The CDR3 nucleotides are TGTGCCAGCAGCCGTCAGGCCCCTTACGAGCAGTACTTC. The gene calls are TRBV14 and TRBJ2-7; no reliable D call. V was cut by 4 bases and J by 4 bases, with 11 bases left in between. CDR3 length equals 13 residues. Per the germline V gene, CDR1 is SGHDN and CDR2 is FVKESK.

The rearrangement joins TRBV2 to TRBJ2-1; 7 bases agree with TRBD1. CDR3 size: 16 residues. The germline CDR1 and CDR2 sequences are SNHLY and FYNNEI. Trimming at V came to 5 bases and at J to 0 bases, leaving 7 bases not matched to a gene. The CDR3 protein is CASSPQGYYSYNEQFF. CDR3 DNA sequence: TGTGCCAGCAGTCCACAGGGGTATTACTCCTACAATGAGCAGTTCTTC.

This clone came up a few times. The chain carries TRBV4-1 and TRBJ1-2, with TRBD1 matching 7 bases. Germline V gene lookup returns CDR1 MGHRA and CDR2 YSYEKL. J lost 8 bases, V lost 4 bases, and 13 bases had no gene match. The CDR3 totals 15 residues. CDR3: CASSLRDSGNLGYTF. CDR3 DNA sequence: TGCGCCAGCAGCCTAAGGGACAGCGGTAACCTCGGCTACACCTTC.

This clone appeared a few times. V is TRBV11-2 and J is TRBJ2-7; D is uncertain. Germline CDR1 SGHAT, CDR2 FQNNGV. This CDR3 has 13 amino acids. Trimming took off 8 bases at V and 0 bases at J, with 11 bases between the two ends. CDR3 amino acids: CASSLGISYEQYF. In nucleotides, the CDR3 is TGTGCCAGCTCCTTGGGGATCTCCTACGAGCAGTACTTC.

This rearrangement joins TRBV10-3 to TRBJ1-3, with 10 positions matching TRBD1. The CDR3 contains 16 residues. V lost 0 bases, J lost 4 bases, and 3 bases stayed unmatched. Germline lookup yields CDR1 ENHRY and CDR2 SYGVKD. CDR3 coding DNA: TGTGCCATCAGTGAGTCGGACAGGGGGTACGGAAACACCATATATTTT. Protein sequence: CAISESDRGYGNTIYF.

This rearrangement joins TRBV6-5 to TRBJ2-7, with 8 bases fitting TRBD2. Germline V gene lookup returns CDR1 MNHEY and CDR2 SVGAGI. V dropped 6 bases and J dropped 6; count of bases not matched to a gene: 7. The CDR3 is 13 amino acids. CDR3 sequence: CASRVPGGGEQYF. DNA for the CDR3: TGTGCCAGCAGGGTTCCGGGGGGGGGCGAGCAGTACTTC.

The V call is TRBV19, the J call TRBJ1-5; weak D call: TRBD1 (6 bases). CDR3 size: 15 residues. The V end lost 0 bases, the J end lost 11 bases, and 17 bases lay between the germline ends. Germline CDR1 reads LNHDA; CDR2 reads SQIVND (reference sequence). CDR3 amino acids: CASSIESLDRTAQHF. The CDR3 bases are TGTGCCAGTAGTATAGAGAGCTTAGATAGGACAGCCCAGCATTTT.

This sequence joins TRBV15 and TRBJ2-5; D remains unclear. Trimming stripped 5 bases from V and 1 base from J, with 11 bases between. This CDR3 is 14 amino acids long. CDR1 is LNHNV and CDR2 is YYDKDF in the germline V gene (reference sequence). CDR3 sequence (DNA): TGTGCCACCAGCGCGCACCGATCCCAAGAGACCCAGTACTTC. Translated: CATSAHRSQETQYF.

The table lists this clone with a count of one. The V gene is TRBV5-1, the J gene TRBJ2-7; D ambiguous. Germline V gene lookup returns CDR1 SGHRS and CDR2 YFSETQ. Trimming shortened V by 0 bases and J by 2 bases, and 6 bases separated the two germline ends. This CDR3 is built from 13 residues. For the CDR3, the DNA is TGCGCCAGCAGCTTGGAGGCAACCTACGAGCAGTACTTC. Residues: CASSLEATYEQYF. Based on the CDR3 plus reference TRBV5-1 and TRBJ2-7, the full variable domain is KAGVTQTPRYLIKTRGQQVTLSCSPISGHRSVSWYQQTPGQGLQFLFEYFSETQRNKGNFPGRFSGRQFSNSRSEMNVSTLELGDSALYLCASSLEATYEQYFGPGTRLTVT.

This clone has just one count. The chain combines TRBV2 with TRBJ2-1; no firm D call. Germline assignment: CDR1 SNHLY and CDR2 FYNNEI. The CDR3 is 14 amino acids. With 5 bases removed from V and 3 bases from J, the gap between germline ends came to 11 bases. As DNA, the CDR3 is TGTGCCAGCAGTTTTGGCCCCCTCTACAATGAGCAGTTCTTC. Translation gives CASSFGPLYNEQFF.

Here the CDR3 reads CASSLGDRESNEQFF. Written as DNA, the CDR3 is TGTGCCAGCAGTTTAGGGGACAGGGAAAGCAATGAGCAGTTCTTC. The chain carries TRBV28 and TRBJ2-1; 9 positions match TRBD1. The CDR3 extends over 15 amino acids. The germline CDR1 and CDR2 sequences are MDHEN and SYDVKM. Germline trimming cut 2 bases from V and 6 bases from J; bases unmatched to any gene: 5.

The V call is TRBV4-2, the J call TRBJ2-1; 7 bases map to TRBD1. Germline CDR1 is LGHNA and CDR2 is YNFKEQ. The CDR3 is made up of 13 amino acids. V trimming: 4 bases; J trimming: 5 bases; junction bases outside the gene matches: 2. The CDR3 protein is CASSLGTDNEQFF. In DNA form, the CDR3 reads TGTGCCAGCAGCCTCGGGACAGACAATGAGCAGTTCTTC.

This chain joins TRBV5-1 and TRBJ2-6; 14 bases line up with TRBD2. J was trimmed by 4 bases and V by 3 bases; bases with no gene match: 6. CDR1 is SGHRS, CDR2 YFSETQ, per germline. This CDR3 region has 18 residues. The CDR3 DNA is TGCGCCAGCAGCTCGGGACTAGCGGGAGCGGGGGGGGCCAACGTCCTGACTTTC. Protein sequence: CASSSGLAGAGGANVLTF. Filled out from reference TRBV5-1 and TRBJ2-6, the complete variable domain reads KAGVTQTPRYLIKTRGQQVTLSCSPISGHRSVSWYQQTPGQGLQFLFEYFSETQRNKGNFPGRFSGRQFSNSRSEMNVSTLELGDSALYLCASSSGLAGAGGANVLTFGAGSRLTVL.

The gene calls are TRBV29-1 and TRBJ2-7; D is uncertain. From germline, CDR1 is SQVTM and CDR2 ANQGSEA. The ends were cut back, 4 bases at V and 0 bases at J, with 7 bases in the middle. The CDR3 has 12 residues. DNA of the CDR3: TGCAGCGTTGTCCTGTCCTCCTACGAGCAGTACTTC. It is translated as CSVVLSSYEQYF.

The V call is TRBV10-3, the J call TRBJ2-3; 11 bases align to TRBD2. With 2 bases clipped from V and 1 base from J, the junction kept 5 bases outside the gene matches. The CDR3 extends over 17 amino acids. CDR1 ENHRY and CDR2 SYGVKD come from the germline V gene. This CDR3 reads CAISETVGLAGTDTQYF. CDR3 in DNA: TGTGCCATCAGTGAGACAGTGGGACTAGCGGGCACAGATACGCAGTATTTT.

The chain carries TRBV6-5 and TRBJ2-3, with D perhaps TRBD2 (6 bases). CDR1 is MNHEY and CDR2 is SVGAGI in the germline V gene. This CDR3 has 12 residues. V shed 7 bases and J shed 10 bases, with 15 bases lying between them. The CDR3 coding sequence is TGTGCCAGCACCAACGGGGGAATAGCGCAGTATTTT. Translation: CASTNGGIAQYF.

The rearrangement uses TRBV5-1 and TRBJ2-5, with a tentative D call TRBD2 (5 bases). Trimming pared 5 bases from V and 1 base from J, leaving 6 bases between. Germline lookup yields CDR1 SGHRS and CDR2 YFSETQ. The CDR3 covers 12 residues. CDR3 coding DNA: TGCGCCAGCAGTCGGGGCCAAGAGACCCAGTACTTC. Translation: CASSRGQETQYF.

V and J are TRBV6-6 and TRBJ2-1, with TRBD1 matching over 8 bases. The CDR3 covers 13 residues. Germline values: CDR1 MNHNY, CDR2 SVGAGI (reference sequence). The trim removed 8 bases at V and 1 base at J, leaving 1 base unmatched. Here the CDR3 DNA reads TGTGCCAGCCGACAGGGGTCCTACAATGAGCAGTTCTTC. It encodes CASRQGSYNEQFF.

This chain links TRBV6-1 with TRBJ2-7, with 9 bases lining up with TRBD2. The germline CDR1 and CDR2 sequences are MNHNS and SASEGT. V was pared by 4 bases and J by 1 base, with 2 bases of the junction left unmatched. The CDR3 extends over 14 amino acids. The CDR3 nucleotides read TGTGCCAGCAGTGGACTAGCGGTGTCCTACGAGCAGTACTTC. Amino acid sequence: CASSGLAVSYEQYF.

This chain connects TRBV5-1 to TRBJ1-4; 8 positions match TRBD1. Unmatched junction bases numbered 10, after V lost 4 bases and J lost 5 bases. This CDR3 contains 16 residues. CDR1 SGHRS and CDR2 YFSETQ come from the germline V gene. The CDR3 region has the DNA TGCGCCAGCAGCCAACGGACAGGGCTTATGAATGAAAAACTGTTTTTT. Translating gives CASSQRTGLMNEKLFF.

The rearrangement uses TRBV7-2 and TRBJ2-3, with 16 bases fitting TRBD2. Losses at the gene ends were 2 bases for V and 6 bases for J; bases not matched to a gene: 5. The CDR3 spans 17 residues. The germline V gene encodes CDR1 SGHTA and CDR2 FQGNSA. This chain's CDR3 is CASSLLGLAGGADTQYF. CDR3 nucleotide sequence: TGTGCCAGCAGCTTATTGGGACTAGCGGGGGGGGCCGATACGCAGTATTTT.

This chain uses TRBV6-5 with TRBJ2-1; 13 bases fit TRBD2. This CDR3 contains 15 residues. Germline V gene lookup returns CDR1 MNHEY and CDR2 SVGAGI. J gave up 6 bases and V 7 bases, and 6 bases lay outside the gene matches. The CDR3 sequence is CASTQLAGGRNEQFF. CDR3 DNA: TGTGCCAGCACCCAACTAGCGGGGGGGCGCAATGAGCAGTTCTTC.

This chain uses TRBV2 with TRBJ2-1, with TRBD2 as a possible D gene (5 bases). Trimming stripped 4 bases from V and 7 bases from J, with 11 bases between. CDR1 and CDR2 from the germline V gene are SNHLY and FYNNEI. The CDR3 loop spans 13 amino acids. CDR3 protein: CASSADFRNEQFF. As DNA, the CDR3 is TGTGCCAGCAGTGCGGACTTCCGAAATGAGCAGTTCTTC. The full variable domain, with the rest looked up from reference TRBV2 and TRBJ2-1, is EPEVTQTPSHQVTQMGQEVILRCVPISNHLYFYWYRQILGQKVEFLVSFYNNEISEKSEIFDDQFSVERPDGSNFTLKIRSTKLEDSAMYFCASSADFRNEQFFGPGTRLTVL.

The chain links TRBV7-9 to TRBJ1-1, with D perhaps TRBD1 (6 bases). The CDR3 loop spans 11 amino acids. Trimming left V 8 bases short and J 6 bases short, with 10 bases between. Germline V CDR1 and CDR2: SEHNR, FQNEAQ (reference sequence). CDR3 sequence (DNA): TGTGCCAGCGGGACACCCTCTGAAGCTTTCTTT. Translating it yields CASGTPSEAFF.

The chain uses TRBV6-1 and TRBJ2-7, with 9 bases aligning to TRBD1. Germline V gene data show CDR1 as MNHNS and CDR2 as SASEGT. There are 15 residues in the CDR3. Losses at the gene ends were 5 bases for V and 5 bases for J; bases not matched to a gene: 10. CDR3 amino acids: CASSPRDRAIHEQYF. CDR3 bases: TGTGCCAGCAGTCCCCGGGACAGGGCCATCCACGAGCAGTACTTC.